The source of this T cell receptor (beta chain) is a study of cytomegalovirus exposure and HLA in healthy donors. Overall study findings and caveats: A cluster of highly shared sequence variants was likely a sequencing artifact. Among donors in an Asian-associated ancestry cluster, a later analysis reportedly found fewer N-insertions than the roughly 730-donor mean.

About this clone: No antigen is known for it.

Primers: 60 Vbeta forward and 13 Jbeta reverse. Produced via immunoSEQ multiplex PCR; TCRdb's table is partial and in-frame only. The repertoire consists of 150,000 to 170,000 clones, with around 72% occurring once and the leading ten covering roughly 1.4%. Per the germline V gene, CDR1 is SGHRS and CDR2 is YFSETQ. V was clipped by 5 bases and J by 3 bases, with 11 bases between them. The CDR3 extends over 13 amino acids. The chain links TRBV5-1 to TRBJ2-5; TRBD1 might be the D (5 bases). Sequenced sample: PBMCs. This TCR came from a man between 18 and 29 years old in good health and CMV-seronegative. The DNA for the CDR3 is TGCGCCAGCAGTAATCAGGGTGAAGAGACCCAGTACTTC. As protein: CASSNQGEETQYF.